A selection of T cell receptor beta chains follows, all from one sample in a study of beta chain features in type 1 diabetes. Assay: immunoSEQ multiplex PCR; the TCRdb copy retains only in-frame clones and omits some. The table includes hundreds of thousands of clones, roughly 13% detected once. What was sequenced was naive CD4+ T cells from blood. All receptors derive from a man between 18 and 29 years old in good health. CDR3s include the opening cysteine and the closing phenylalanine or tryptophan. D genes are given only for firm matches. Clone size is given for some rows only: seen once, a few or many times, or a class if the clone is expanded.

clone_size j_call d_call v_call cdr3_nt cdr3_aa
few TRBJ2-7 TRBD1 TRBV30 TGTGCCTTGGACAGGGGGCCTGTGCAGTACTTC CALDRGPVQYF
- TRBJ2-1 - TRBV29-1 TGCAGCTACACAGTCACAGGTCGGTCCTACAATGAGCAGTTCTTC CSYTVTGRSYNEQFF
- TRBJ1-5 - TRBV9 TGTGCCAGCAGCGTAGGCCCTCTAAATCAGCCCCAGCATTTT CASSVGPLNQPQHF
- TRBJ2-5 - TRBV28 TGTGCCAGCACCTTAATTGGACAGTCCCCCCGAGAGACCCAGTACTTC CASTLIGQSPRETQYF
once TRBJ1-5 TRBD1 TRBV7-2 TGTGCCAGCAGCTCGGGACAGCCCAATCAGCCCCAGCATTTT CASSSGQPNQPQHF
- TRBJ2-3 TRBD2 TRBV11-3 TGTGCCAGCAGCTTAGGTTCTTTAGCGGGAGAGGCGCAGTATTTT CASSLGSLAGEAQYF
- TRBJ1-2 - TRBV29-1 TGCAGCGTTGTAGGGGGTTATGGCTACACCTTC CSVVGGYGYTF
few TRBJ2-1 - TRBV11-2 TGTGCCAGCAGCTTTATGCTAGCGGAGCAGTTCTTC CASSFMLAEQFF
- TRBJ2-5 TRBD1 TRBV19 TGTGCCAGTAGTATGTCCCAGGGACAGGGAGGAGAGACCCAGTACTTC CASSMSQGQGGETQYF
- TRBJ2-7 TRBD2 TRBV5-4 TGTGCCAGCAGCTTGGTGGCCTTAGCGGGATCCTACGAGCAGTACTTC CASSLVALAGSYEQYF
- TRBJ1-1 - TRBV7-8 TGTGCCAGCAGCTTAGTAGCGGGTTTGGGTGCCACTGAAGCTTTCTTT CASSLVAGLGATEAFF
- TRBJ2-7 TRBD2 TRBV9 TGTGCCAGCAGCGCTGGGGGACTAGCGGGAGGCCGGTACGAGCAGTACTTC CASSAGGLAGGRYEQYF
few TRBJ2-7 TRBD2 TRBV4-2 TGTGCCAGCAGCCAAGACGAGCGGGAGACAGCTTACGAGCAGTACTTC CASSQDERETAYEQYF
- TRBJ2-3 TRBD2 TRBV5-6 TGTGCCAGCAGCTTAGGACTAGCGGACGGGCGGGATACGCAGTATTTT CASSLGLADGRDTQYF
few TRBJ1-4 TRBD1 TRBV7-9 TGTGCCAGCAGCTCTGGGACAGCTAATGAAAAACTGTTTTTT CASSSGTANEKLFF
few TRBJ1-3 TRBD1 TRBV2 TGTGCCAGCAGTCTCGGACAGGGGACGGACACCATATATTTT CASSLGQGTDTIYF
- TRBJ2-1 - TRBV6-5 TGTGCCAGCAGTTGGGGCGGACGACAGCAGTTCTTC CASSWGGRQQFF
few TRBJ2-4 - TRBV18 TGTGCCAGCTCACCAAGCGAAGCCAAAAACATTCAGTACTTC CASSPSEAKNIQYF
few TRBJ2-5 - TRBV6-5 TGTGCCAGCAGTTGGGGCCTCCAAGAGACCCAGTACTTC CASSWGLQETQYF
few TRBJ2-5 TRBD2 TRBV5-4 TGTGCCAGCAGCCCAGGACTAGCGGAACAAGAGACCCAGTACTTC CASSPGLAEQETQYF
- TRBJ2-1 TRBD2 TRBV5-4 TGTGCCAGCAGCCATCTAGCGGGAGGAAAGAATGAGCAGTTCTTC CASSHLAGGKNEQFF
- TRBJ2-7 - TRBV9 TGTGCCAGCAGCGGGGGGGACTCAACCTACGAGCAGTACTTC CASSGGDSTYEQYF
few TRBJ2-2 TRBD1 TRBV4-2 TGTGCCAGCAGCCAAGTCGGGACAGTCTCGAACACCGGGGAGCTGTTTTTT CASSQVGTVSNTGELFF